The next 28 T cell receptor beta chains were all read from a single sample in a study of CD8+ T cells in alopecia areata. As the sequencing template, cDNA was produced by extracting RNA and reverse transcribing it. Using immunoSEQ multiplex PCR, the repertoire was profiled, and TCRdb retains in-frame clones only, with some absent. The repertoire holds approximately 200,000 clones, with around two fifths as singletons. Sample treatment: oral pan-JAK inhibitor, 5-10 mg twice daily. Material: CD4+ T cells sorted from blood, obtained around week 37, from a patient treated with tofacitinib. Receptors were obtained from a human donor with alopecia areata.

This chain joins TRBV6-6 and TRBJ2-5; D is perhaps TRBD1 (5 bases). CDR1 is MNHNY and CDR2 is SVGAGI in the germline V gene (reference sequence). V lost 7 bases and J lost 3, with 15 bases in between. CDR3 length: 14 residues. The CDR3 bases are TGTGCCAGCACCCCGAGGCAGGGCAAAGAGACCCAGTACTTC. Translating it yields CASTPRQGKETQYF.

This clone was recorded a few times. The CDR3 DNA follows: TGTGCCAGCAGCTTAGTCAGTGAAGATACGCAGTATTTT. Amino acid sequence: CASSLVSEDTQYF. V is TRBV7-2 and J is TRBJ2-3; D not resolved. This CDR3 has 13 amino acids. Germline assignment: CDR1 SGHTA and CDR2 FQGNSA. Deletions cut 1 base from V and 5 bases from J, with 7 bases between. The full variable domain, completed using reference TRBV7-2 and TRBJ2-3, is GAGVSQSPSNKVTEKGKDVELRCDPISGHTALYWYRQSLGQGLEFLIYFQGNSAPDKSGLPSDRFSAERTGGSVSTLTIQRTQQEDSAVYLCASSLVSEDTQYFGPGTRLTVL.

The chain recombines TRBV30 with TRBJ1-5; D ambiguous. Trimming removed 2 bases from V and 3 bases from J, with 11 bases in between. In germline, CDR1 is GTSNPN, CDR2 SVGIG (reference sequence). The CDR3 contains 14 residues. CDR3 region: CAWSLTALNQPQHF. The CDR3, as DNA: TGTGCCTGGAGTCTTACAGCGCTCAATCAGCCCCAGCATTTT.

There are a few counts of this clone. V is TRBV5-8 and J is TRBJ2-3, with 7 bases identical to TRBD1. V lost 4 bases to trimming and J lost 8 bases; unmatched junction nucleotides: 10. This CDR3 is built from 14 residues. Germline CDR1 reads SGHTS; CDR2 reads YDEGEE. The CDR3 DNA sequence: TGTGCCAGCAGCCTGGATACAGGGGTCGTTACGCAGTATTTT. Protein product: CASSLDTGVVTQYF.

Only a few counts were recorded for this clone. V usage is TRBV18 and J usage is TRBJ2-2, with no clear D. V was clipped by 5 bases and J by 0 bases, with 7 bases between them. The CDR3 is made up of 14 amino acids. Germline CDR1 is KGHSH and CDR2 is LQKENI. The CDR3 coding sequence is TGTGCCAGCTCAGGCCCCGCGAACACCGGGGAGCTGTTTTTT. Translation gives CASSGPANTGELFF.

V and J are TRBV7-9 and TRBJ1-4; D remains unclear. CDR1 is SEHNR and CDR2 is FQNEAQ in the germline V gene (reference sequence). CDR3 size: 16 residues. Trimming removed 1 base at V and 0 bases at J, with 9 bases between. The CDR3 sequence is CASSLGNSATNEKLFF. CDR3 coding DNA: TGTGCCAGCAGCTTAGGGAACTCGGCAACTAATGAAAAACTGTTTTTT. Combining the CDR3 with reference TRBV7-9 and TRBJ1-4 gives the whole variable domain DTGVSQNPRHKITKRGQNVTFRCDPISEHNRLYWYRQTLGQGPEFLTYFQNEAQLEKSRLLSDRFSAERPKGSFSTLEIQRTEQGDSAMYLCASSLGNSATNEKLFFGSGTQLSVL.

This clone has just a few counts. The chain carries TRBV5-1 and TRBJ2-2; TRBD2 agrees at 7 bases. V shed 3 bases, J shed 5 bases, and the junction held 1 base outside the gene matches. The CDR3 has 13 residues. Germline loops: CDR1 SGHRS, CDR2 YFSETQ. The CDR3 DNA follows: TGCGCCAGCAGCTCGCGGGAGACCGGGGAGCTGTTTTTT. Translating gives CASSSRETGELFF. The full variable domain, rest sourced from reference TRBV5-1 and TRBJ2-2, is KAGVTQTPRYLIKTRGQQVTLSCSPISGHRSVSWYQQTPGQGLQFLFEYFSETQRNKGNFPGRFSGRQFSNSRSEMNVSTLELGDSALYLCASSSRETGELFFGEGSRLTVL.

The chain joins TRBV25-1 to TRBJ1-2; D is uncertain. Per germline, CDR1 MGHDK and CDR2 SYGVNS. The CDR3 sequence is 13 residues long. V shed 1 base and J shed 5 bases, with 8 bases lying between them. The CDR3 nucleotides read TGTGCCAGCAGTGAATTCGGAGGGTATGGCTACACCTTC. Its protein product is CASSEFGGYGYTF.

V is TRBV10-3 and J is TRBJ2-2, with D possibly matching TRBD1 (5 bases). Germline V gives CDR1 ENHRY, CDR2 SYGVKD. V lost 4 bases and J lost 6, with 6 bases in between. The CDR3 sequence is 12 residues long. In nucleotides, the CDR3 is TGTGCCATCAGTGGGGGCGCCGGGGAGCTGTTTTTT. It is translated as CAISGGAGELFF.

The chain joins TRBV29-1 to TRBJ1-3; D not resolved. Germline V gene sequence: CDR1 SQVTM, CDR2 ANQGSEA. Trimming left V 7 bases short and J 2 bases short, with 15 bases between. This CDR3 region has 14 residues. The chain's CDR3 is CSGTEGGTGNTIYF. CDR3 DNA: TGCAGCGGTACGGAAGGAGGGACTGGAAACACCATATATTTT.

This rearrangement joins TRBV29-1 to TRBJ2-7; no reliable D call. Trimming took 7 bases from V and 1 from J, leaving 11 bases between them. The CDR3 has 12 residues. The germline V gene encodes CDR1 SQVTM and CDR2 ANQGSEA. CDR3 protein: CSAGEPSYEQYF. The CDR3, as DNA: TGCAGCGCCGGTGAGCCTTCCTACGAGCAGTACTTC.

V usage is TRBV6-1 and J usage is TRBJ2-2; 8 bases fit TRBD2. Trimming removed 2 bases from V and 3 bases from J; junction bases left unmatched: 2. CDR1 is MNHNS, CDR2 SASEGT, per germline. The CDR3 has 15 residues. The CDR3: CASSEPSGYTGELFF. For the CDR3, the DNA is TGTGCCAGCAGTGAACCTAGCGGGTACACCGGGGAGCTGTTTTTT.

This clone appeared a few times. This chain links TRBV15 with TRBJ1-2; D gene uncertain. Deletions cut 0 bases from V and 4 bases from J, with 12 bases between. The CDR3 sequence is 15 residues long. The germline gives CDR1 LNHNV, CDR2 YYDKDF (reference sequence). This CDR3 reads CATSRETDVRYGYTF. The CDR3 nucleotides read TGTGCCACCAGCAGAGAGACGGACGTCCGCTATGGCTACACCTTC.

This clone has a handful of counts. The chain has TRBV5-6 and TRBJ1-2; TRBD1 aligns across 9 bases. This CDR3 spans 15 amino acids. The junction had 11 bases not matched to a gene; V was cut back by 5 bases and J by 6 bases. Germline values: CDR1 SGHDT, CDR2 YYEEEE. The CDR3 DNA reads TGTGCCAGCAGGGGCGGAAGGACAGGGGAACATGGCTACACCTTC. It translates to CASRGGRTGEHGYTF.

This clone was counted once. The chain employs TRBV11-2 and TRBJ1-5, with 10 bases that match TRBD1. J lost 9 bases, V lost 8 bases, and 13 bases had no gene match. Germline loops: CDR1 SGHAT, CDR2 FQNNGV. The CDR3 length is 15 residues. In nucleotides, the CDR3 is TGTGCCAGCCAAAGGGGGACAGGGGTACCGGTGCCCCAGCATTTT. Protein: CASQRGTGVPVPQHF.

This clone was detected a few times. The chain uses TRBV4-2 and TRBJ2-2; D unresolved. V lost 5 bases and J lost 4, with 2 bases in between. CDR1 and CDR2 from the germline V gene are LGHNA and YNFKEQ. The CDR3 covers 11 residues. Written as DNA, the CDR3 is TGTGCCAGCAGCACCACCGGGGAGCTGTTTTTT. This translates into CASSTTGELFF.

This clone has only a few counts. The chain uses TRBV23-1 and TRBJ2-7, with D perhaps assigned TRBD1 or TRBD2 (10 bases each). TRBV23-1 is noted as an ORF with a role that remains uncertain. Trimming took off 11 bases at V and 3 bases at J, with 44 bases between the two ends. The CDR3 is made up of 22 amino acids. CDR3 DNA sequence: TGCGCCCTAGCCGGTGGGACAGGGGTCCACAGCGGGAGGGCCTTCTTCGACTACGAGCAGTACTTC. Protein sequence: CALAGGTGVHSGRAFFDYEQYF.

This clone has only a few counts. The rearrangement uses TRBV7-2 and TRBJ2-5; D tentatively fits TRBD1 or TRBD2 (5 bases each). Trimming took off 0 bases at V and 1 base at J, with 9 bases between the two ends. Looked up from germline, CDR1 is SGHTA and CDR2 is FQGNSA. CDR3 size: 15 residues. CDR3 residues: CASSLAGTVQETQYF. The CDR3 DNA reads as TGTGCCAGCAGCTTAGCGGGGACGGTCCAAGAGACCCAGTACTTC.

This clone was picked up a small number of times. CDR3 sequence reads: CASSPEGDTQYF. As DNA, the CDR3 is TGCGCCAGCAGCCCAGAAGGGGATACGCAGTATTTT. V and J are TRBV4-1 and TRBJ2-3, with unresolved D. The CDR3 sequence is 12 residues long. V lost 4 bases and J 6 bases, leaving 8 bases between the germline ends. Germline V CDR1 and CDR2: MGHRA, YSYEKL.

This clone was found a few times. The genes are TRBV5-6 and TRBJ1-2; the D is unclear. Germline CDR1 SGHDT, CDR2 YYEEEE. Deletions cut 4 bases from V and 7 bases from J, with 8 bases between. This CDR3 is built from 11 residues. CDR3 residues: CASSVGGGYTF. DNA for the CDR3: TGTGCCAGCAGCGTAGGCGGTGGCTACACCTTC. The entire variable domain, with the rest obtained from reference TRBV5-6 and TRBJ1-2, is as follows: DAGVTQSPTHLIKTRGQQVTLRCSPKSGHDTVSWYQQALGQGPQFIFQYYEEEERQRGNFPDRFSGHQFPNYSSELNVNALLLGDSALYLCASSVGGGYTFGSGTRLTVV.

J is TRBJ2-5 and V is TRBV30, with D possibly being TRBD1 (6 bases). CDR3 size: 12 residues. Trimming took off 2 bases at V and 2 bases at J, with 6 bases between the two ends. Germline V CDR1 and CDR2: GTSNPN, SVGIG (reference sequence). CDR3 DNA sequence: TGTGCCTGGAGTAGGGGGCAAGAGACCCAGTACTTC. Protein: CAWSRGQETQYF.

This clone was seen only a few times. Within the sample, other DNA sequences also encode this same CDR3. This rearrangement joins TRBV9 to TRBJ1-1; no firm D call. Deletions cut 0 bases from V and 1 base from J, with 4 bases between. The germline gives CDR1 SGDLS, CDR2 YYNGEE. This CDR3 comprises 13 residues. CDR3 amino acids: CASSVVQNTEAFF. The CDR3 DNA reads as TGTGCCAGCAGCGTAGTGCAGAACACTGAAGCTTTCTTT. Based on the CDR3 plus reference TRBV9 and TRBJ1-1, the full variable domain is DSGVTQTPKHLITATGQRVTLRCSPRSGDLSVYWYQQSLDQGLQFLIQYYNGEERAKGNILERFSAQQFPDLHSELNLSSLELGDSALYFCASSVVQNTEAFFGQGTRLTVV.

This chain connects TRBV4-3 to TRBJ2-1, with D tentatively TRBD2 (6 bases). Per the germline V gene, CDR1 is LGHNA and CDR2 is YSLEER. This CDR3 comprises 14 residues. Trimming cost V 4 bases and J 10 bases, with 17 bases left between them. The CDR3 region has the DNA TGCGCCAGCAGCCGGGAGGCCCAGCCCAGCGAGCAGTTCTTC. Amino acids: CASSREAQPSEQFF.

The genes are TRBV30 and TRBJ1-5; TRBD1 is a possible D gene (6 bases). The CDR3 sequence is 14 residues long. CDR1 and CDR2 from the germline V gene are GTSNPN and SVGIG (reference sequence). The V end lost 0 bases, the J end lost 7 bases, and 13 bases lay between the germline ends. This chain's CDR3 is CAWSVRRGRQPQHF. The CDR3 DNA follows: TGTGCCTGGAGTGTACGCAGGGGAAGGCAGCCCCAGCATTTT.

The chain links TRBV28 to TRBJ2-3; TRBD1 is a possible D gene (5 bases). CDR3 size: 12 residues. Germline CDR1 is MDHEN and CDR2 is SYDVKM. V was clipped by 5 bases and J by 8 bases, with 11 bases between them. CDR3 region: CASSGQVGTQYF. CDR3 bases: TGTGCCAGCAGTGGACAAGTGGGTACGCAGTATTTT.

This chain joins TRBV19 and TRBJ2-1; 9 nucleotides line up with TRBD2. Germline V gene lookup returns CDR1 LNHDA and CDR2 SQIVND (reference sequence). Germline trimming cut 7 bases from V and 0 bases from J; bases unmatched to any gene: 13. This CDR3 spans 18 amino acids. In DNA, the CDR3 is TGTGCCAGTACGTCCGGGACTAGCAGACCGAGCTCCTACAATGAGCAGTTCTTC. Translating gives CASTSGTSRPSSYNEQFF.

The chain carries TRBV6-6 and TRBJ2-2; TRBD1 matches at 9 bases. J was trimmed by 5 bases and V by 6 bases; bases with no gene match: 4. Germline CDR1 reads MNHNY; CDR2 reads SVGAGI (reference sequence). The length of the CDR3 is 14 residues. The CDR3 loop is CASRGTGRTGELFF. The CDR3 DNA reads as TGTGCCAGCAGAGGGACAGGGCGGACCGGGGAGCTGTTTTTT.

This chain connects TRBV10-3 to TRBJ2-2; D is perhaps TRBD2 (6 bases). Trimming cost V 10 bases and J 7 bases, with 22 bases left between them. Germline values: CDR1 ENHRY, CDR2 SYGVKD. This CDR3 region has 15 residues. CDR3 region: CATQVNIGSVGELFF. In nucleotides, the CDR3 is TGTGCCACGCAAGTTAATATCGGGAGTGTCGGGGAGCTGTTTTTT.